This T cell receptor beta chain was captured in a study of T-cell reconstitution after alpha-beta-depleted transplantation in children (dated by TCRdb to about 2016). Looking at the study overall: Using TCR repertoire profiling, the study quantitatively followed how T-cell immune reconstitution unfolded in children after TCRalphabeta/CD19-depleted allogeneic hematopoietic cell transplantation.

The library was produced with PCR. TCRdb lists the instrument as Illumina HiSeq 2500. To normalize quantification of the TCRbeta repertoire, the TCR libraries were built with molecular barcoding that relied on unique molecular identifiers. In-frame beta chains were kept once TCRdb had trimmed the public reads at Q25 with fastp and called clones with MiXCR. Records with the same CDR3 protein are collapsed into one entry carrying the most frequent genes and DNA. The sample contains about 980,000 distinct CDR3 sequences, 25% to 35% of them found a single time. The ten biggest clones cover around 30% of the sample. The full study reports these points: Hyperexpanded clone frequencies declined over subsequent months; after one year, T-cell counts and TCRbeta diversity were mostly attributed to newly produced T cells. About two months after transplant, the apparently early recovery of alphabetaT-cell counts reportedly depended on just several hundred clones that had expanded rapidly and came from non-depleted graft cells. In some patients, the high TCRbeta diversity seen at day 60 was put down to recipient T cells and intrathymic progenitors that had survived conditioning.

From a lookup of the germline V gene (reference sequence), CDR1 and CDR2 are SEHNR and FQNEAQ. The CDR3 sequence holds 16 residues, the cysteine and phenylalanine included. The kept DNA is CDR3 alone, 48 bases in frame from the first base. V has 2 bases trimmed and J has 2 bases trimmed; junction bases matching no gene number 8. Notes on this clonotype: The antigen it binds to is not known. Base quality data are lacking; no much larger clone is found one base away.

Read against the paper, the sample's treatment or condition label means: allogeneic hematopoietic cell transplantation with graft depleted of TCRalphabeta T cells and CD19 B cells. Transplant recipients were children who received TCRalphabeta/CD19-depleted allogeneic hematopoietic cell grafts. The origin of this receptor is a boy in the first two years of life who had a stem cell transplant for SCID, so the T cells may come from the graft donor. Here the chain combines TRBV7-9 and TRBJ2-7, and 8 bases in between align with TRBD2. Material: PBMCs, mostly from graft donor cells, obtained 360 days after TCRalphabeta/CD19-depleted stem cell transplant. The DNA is TGTGCCAGCAGCTTACTAGTAGCGGGGCGCCCCTACGAGCAGTACTTC. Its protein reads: CASSLLVAGRPYEQYF.